The 28 T cell receptor beta chains below all came from one sample that was sequenced in a study of PD-1 and CTLA-4 blockade in melanoma. Using immunoSEQ multiplex PCR, the repertoire was profiled, and TCRdb retains in-frame clones only, with some absent. The data show roughly 30,000 clones, with approximately 89% seen just once and 6.5% to 9.5% held by the top ten. Source: CD8+ T cells from peripheral blood, taken from a patient given anti-PD-1 treatment. The source of these receptors is a human donor with melanoma.

The chain couples TRBV29-1 to TRBJ1-1; no reliable D call. This CDR3 region has 16 residues. The germline V and J ends were trimmed by 5 bases and 0 bases, with 19 bases remaining between them. CDR1 and CDR2 (germline): SQVTM, ANQGSEA. The CDR3 protein is CSVRGLPSEMNTEAFF. The CDR3 DNA follows: TGCAGCGTTCGAGGACTGCCGTCCGAGATGAACACTGAAGCTTTCTTT.

The V call is TRBV7-9, the J call TRBJ1-2; D gene unclear. V was pared by 1 base and J by 2 bases, with 8 bases between. The CDR3 totals 14 residues. The germline V gene encodes CDR1 SEHNR and CDR2 FQNEAQ (reference sequence). The CDR3 DNA sequence: TGTGCCAGCAGCTTAGGAAGTCTCAACTATGGCTACACCTTC. Its protein product is CASSLGSLNYGYTF.

The J gene is TRBJ1-2, the V gene TRBV7-9; D is unresolved. The germline V gene has CDR1 SEHNR and CDR2 FQNEAQ (reference sequence). The V end lost 1 base, the J end lost 4 bases, and 13 bases lay between the germline ends. This CDR3 contains 15 residues. The CDR3 DNA follows: TGTGCCAGCAGCTTAGTGTTAGGATTATCCTATGGCTACACCTTC. Its protein is CASSLVLGLSYGYTF.

J is TRBJ2-2 and V is TRBV10-1; no firm D call. The CDR3 is 13 amino acids. Germline loops: CDR1 WNHNN, CDR2 SYGVQD (reference sequence). Trimming pared 8 bases from V and 3 bases from J, leaving 10 bases between. This CDR3 is CASSDDDTGELFF. CDR3 DNA sequence: TGCGCCAGCTCCGATGACGACACCGGGGAGCTGTTTTTT.

V is TRBV5-1 and J is TRBJ1-4, with D unresolved. The CDR3 extends over 15 amino acids. The V end lost 4 bases, the J end lost 0 bases, and 10 bases lay between the germline ends. Germline V gene sequence: CDR1 SGHRS, CDR2 YFSETQ. CDR3 amino acids: CASSRDTPTNEKLFF. The CDR3 DNA is TGCGCCAGCAGCCGTGACACACCAACTAATGAAAAACTGTTTTTT.

CDR3 DNA: TGTGCCAGCAGTTTAAACAGGGGGACCGAATTCCACCTCTACGAGCAGTACTTC. This codes for CASSLNRGTEFHLYEQYF. V gene TRBV28 combines with J gene TRBJ2-7; TRBD1 aligns across 8 bases. The CDR3 totals 18 residues. Trimming cost V 2 bases and J 3 bases; bases outside gene matches: 15. Germline CDR1 is MDHEN and CDR2 is SYDVKM.

This clone was recorded once. V usage is TRBV19 and J usage is TRBJ1-5; D unclear. CDR1 and CDR2 (germline): LNHDA, SQIVND (reference sequence). This CDR3 is built from 13 residues. Trimming shortened V by 6 bases and J by 0 bases, and 6 bases separated the two germline ends. In DNA, the CDR3 is TGTGCCAGTAGGGTGTATAGCAATCAGCCCCAGCATTTT. Amino acids: CASRVYSNQPQHF.

V usage is TRBV2 and J usage is TRBJ2-3; no definite D call. The germline V gene encodes CDR1 SNHLY and CDR2 FYNNEI. This CDR3 is 10 amino acids long. The V end was cut by 6 bases, the J end by 2 bases, with 0 bases between. The CDR3 loop is CASSTDTQYF. CDR3 DNA sequence: TGTGCCAGCAGCACAGATACGCAGTATTTT.

The chain couples TRBV18 to TRBJ2-7, with 8 bases fitting TRBD2. V shed 3 bases, J shed 3 bases, and the junction held 4 bases outside the gene matches. This CDR3 region has 14 residues. Looked up from germline, CDR1 is KGHSH and CDR2 is LQKENI. CDR3 protein: CASSPSGSIYEQYF. The DNA for the CDR3 is TGTGCCAGCTCACCCAGCGGGAGTATCTACGAGCAGTACTTC.

The DNA for the CDR3 is TGTGCCATCAGTGACCAGGCTCTAGAGACCCAGTACTTC. It codes for CAISDQALETQYF. This chain joins TRBV10-3 and TRBJ2-5; D call uncertain. The CDR3 length is 13 residues. Germline CDR1 ENHRY, CDR2 SYGVKD. Trimming left V 3 bases short and J 4 bases short, with 9 bases between.

The genes are TRBV11-2 and TRBJ2-3; a possible D gene is TRBD2 (6 bases). Trimming removed 1 base at V and 6 bases at J, with 14 bases between. CDR1 and CDR2 (germline): SGHAT, FQNNGV. The CDR3 consists of 15 residues. CDR3 DNA: TGTGCCAGCAGCTTAGGCGTCGGGAGTGGGGATACGCAGTATTTT. This gives the protein CASSLGVGSGDTQYF.

The genes are TRBV27 and TRBJ2-3, with D perhaps matching TRBD1 or TRBD2 (6 bases each). Looked up from germline, CDR1 is MNHEY and CDR2 is SMNVEV (reference sequence). V dropped 6 bases and J dropped 4 bases, with 17 bases sitting between them. The CDR3 sequence is 15 residues long. The CDR3 is CASSLGGGDADTQYF. CDR3 DNA sequence: TGTGCCAGCAGCCTGGGGGGCGGGGACGCAGATACGCAGTATTTT.

This clone has more than one count but fewer than ten. The chain employs TRBV5-1 and TRBJ1-2; TRBD1 matches 7 bases. CDR1 SGHRS and CDR2 YFSETQ come from the germline V gene. The J segment lost 2 bases and the V segment lost 0 bases, leaving 4 bases of the junction unmatched. CDR3 length equals 15 residues. This chain's CDR3 is CASSLGDRANYGYTF. The CDR3 bases are TGCGCCAGCAGCTTGGGGGACAGAGCAAACTATGGCTACACCTTC.

A single count supports this clone. V and J are TRBV30 and TRBJ1-6; perhaps TRBD1 as D (5 bases). Germline V lookup: CDR1 GTSNPN, CDR2 SVGIG (reference sequence). The V and J ends lost 3 bases and 12 bases respectively, with 18 bases between them. The CDR3 has 14 amino acids. Written as DNA, the CDR3 is TGTGCCTGGAGCCCCGGGGGACCCGGGGTACCCCTCCACTTT. This codes for CAWSPGGPGVPLHF.

V is TRBV9 and J is TRBJ1-2, with D tentatively TRBD1 (5 bases). The CDR3 is made up of 15 amino acids. Germline-derived CDR1 and CDR2 are SGDLS and YYNGEE. The germline V and J ends were trimmed by 0 bases and 1 base, with 10 bases remaining between them. The CDR3 nucleotides read TGTGCCAGCAGCGTAGCAGGGAGCAGTAACTATGGCTACACCTTC. It yields the protein CASSVAGSSNYGYTF.

Details on this clone: The sample holds other DNA sequences that translate to the same CDR3. The chain links TRBV5-1 to TRBJ2-7; unclear D gene. The germline gives CDR1 SGHRS, CDR2 YFSETQ. CDR3 size: 13 residues. V was shortened by 4 bases and J by 1 base, with 9 bases between the two germline ends. The CDR3 region is CASSPTESYEQYF. CDR3 in DNA: TGCGCCAGCAGCCCCACTGAGTCCTACGAGCAGTACTTC.

CDR3 in DNA: TGTGCCAGCTCACCACCGCAGCAGGTAGAGACCCAGTACTTC. Amino acid sequence: CASSPPQQVETQYF. The chain combines TRBV18 with TRBJ2-5, with D unresolved. CDR1 and CDR2 (germline): KGHSH, LQKENI. The V and J ends lost 0 bases and 4 bases respectively, with 9 bases between them. This CDR3 is built from 14 residues. Variable domain in full (rest from reference TRBV18 and TRBJ2-5): NAGVMQNPRHLVRRRGQEARLRCSPMKGHSHVYWYRQLPEEGLKFMVYLQKENIIDESGMPKERFSAEFPKEGPSILRIQQVVRGDSAAYFCASSPPQQVETQYFGPGTRLLVL.

The chain is built from TRBV5-1 and TRBJ1-1, with 7 bases matching TRBD1. This CDR3 region has 15 residues. In germline, CDR1 is SGHRS, CDR2 YFSETQ. V dropped 4 bases and J dropped 3; count of bases not matched to a gene: 9. The CDR3 loop reads CASSPLRTGDTEAFF. The DNA for the CDR3 is TGCGCCAGCAGCCCCCTCAGGACAGGTGACACTGAAGCTTTCTTT.

The CDR3 protein is CATTREGGTIKAFF. The DNA of the CDR3 is TGTGCCACCACCAGGGAGGGGGGGACCATTAAAGCTTTCTTT. The chain carries TRBV15 and TRBJ1-1; D is perhaps TRBD1 (6 bases). Trimming removed 7 bases from V and 9 bases from J, with 21 bases in between. CDR3 size: 14 residues. Germline assignment: CDR1 LNHNV and CDR2 YYDKDF (reference sequence).

V and J are TRBV10-1 and TRBJ1-1; 7 bases align to TRBD1. V trimming: 5 bases; J trimming: 7 bases; junction bases outside the gene matches: 13. Germline V gene sequence: CDR1 WNHNN, CDR2 SYGVQD (reference sequence). The CDR3 length is 15 residues. The CDR3 DNA follows: TGCGCCAGCAGTTCTCGGGACAGAAAGGAAGGTGAAGCTTTCTTT. As protein: CASSSRDRKEGEAFF.

The chain joins TRBV6-5 to TRBJ1-1; D possibly corresponds to TRBD1 (6 bases). V shed 6 bases and J shed 4 bases, with 6 bases lying between them. Per germline, CDR1 MNHEY and CDR2 SVGAGI. The CDR3 runs 11 residues. The CDR3 DNA reads as TGTGCCAGCAGACAGGGCACTGAAGCTTTCTTT. It translates to CASRQGTEAFF.

This chain joins TRBV7-9 and TRBJ2-2; 7 bases line up with TRBD1. Germline V gene data show CDR1 as SEHNR and CDR2 as FQNEAQ (reference sequence). The CDR3 sequence is 14 residues long. Trimming removed 4 bases from V and 4 bases from J; junction bases left unmatched: 3. The CDR3 region is CASSSRDSTGELFF. The CDR3 bases are TGTGCCAGCAGCTCACGGGACAGCACCGGGGAGCTGTTTTTT.

The chain employs TRBV7-9 and TRBJ1-5; no reliable D call. Trimming cost V 1 base and J 6 bases, with 16 bases left between them. The CDR3 runs to 16 residues. Germline lookup yields CDR1 SEHNR and CDR2 FQNEAQ (reference sequence). The DNA for the CDR3 is TGTGCCAGCAGCTTAGAGTTGGGCGAGATACCTCAGCCCCAGCATTTT. Encoded protein: CASSLELGEIPQPQHF. The complete variable domain, with remaining parts taken from reference TRBV7-9 and TRBJ1-5, reads DTGVSQNPRHKITKRGQNVTFRCDPISEHNRLYWYRQTLGQGPEFLTYFQNEAQLEKSRLLSDRFSAERPKGSFSTLEIQRTEQGDSAMYLCASSLELGEIPQPQHFGDGTRLSIL.

This chain connects TRBV6-2 or TRBV6-3 to TRBJ1-5, with a weak D call TRBD1 (5 bases). The V gene's germline CDR1 is MNHEY and CDR2 SVGEGT. Trimming removed 0 bases from V and 6 bases from J, with 12 bases in between. The CDR3 is made up of 15 amino acids. As DNA, the CDR3 is TGTGCCAGCAGTTACTCTATCCAGGGAGGTCAGCCCCAGCATTTT. Protein product: CASSYSIQGGQPQHF.

The chain couples TRBV19 to TRBJ2-5; D might be TRBD2 (6 bases). Looked up from germline, CDR1 is LNHDA and CDR2 is SQIVND (reference sequence). The CDR3 loop spans 14 amino acids. V lost 7 bases and J lost 0, with 12 bases in between. CDR3 nucleotides: TGTGCCAGTAACGGGGGATTGGACCAAGAGACCCAGTACTTC. The encoded protein is CASNGGLDQETQYF.

The chain joins TRBV3-1 (or the pseudogene TRBV3-2) to TRBJ2-6; D gene uncertain. CDR3 length: 15 amino acids. V was trimmed by 4 bases and J by 0 bases, leaving 7 bases between them. Germline V gene sequence: CDR1 LGHDT, CDR2 YNNKEL (reference sequence). In nucleotides, the CDR3 is TGTGCCAGCAGCCCCGTTGCCTCTGGGGCCAACGTCCTGACTTTC. Protein: CASSPVASGANVLTF.

The chain combines TRBV6-1 with TRBJ2-1; 9 bases map to TRBD2. CDR3 size: 16 residues. The V segment lost 2 bases and the J segment 3 bases; nucleotides outside the gene matches: 5. From germline, CDR1 is MNHNS and CDR2 SASEGT. The CDR3 here is CASSEISGGGYNEQFF. The CDR3 DNA sequence: TGTGCCAGCAGTGAAATTAGCGGGGGCGGCTACAATGAGCAGTTCTTC.

The J gene is TRBJ2-5, the V gene TRBV6-5, with D unclear. With 2 bases removed from V and 5 bases from J, the gap between germline ends came to 9 bases. Germline lookup yields CDR1 MNHEY and CDR2 SVGAGI. The CDR3 has 13 amino acids. CDR3 protein: CASSYLVEETQYF. The DNA for the CDR3 is TGTGCCAGCAGTTACCTGGTTGAGGAGACCCAGTACTTC.